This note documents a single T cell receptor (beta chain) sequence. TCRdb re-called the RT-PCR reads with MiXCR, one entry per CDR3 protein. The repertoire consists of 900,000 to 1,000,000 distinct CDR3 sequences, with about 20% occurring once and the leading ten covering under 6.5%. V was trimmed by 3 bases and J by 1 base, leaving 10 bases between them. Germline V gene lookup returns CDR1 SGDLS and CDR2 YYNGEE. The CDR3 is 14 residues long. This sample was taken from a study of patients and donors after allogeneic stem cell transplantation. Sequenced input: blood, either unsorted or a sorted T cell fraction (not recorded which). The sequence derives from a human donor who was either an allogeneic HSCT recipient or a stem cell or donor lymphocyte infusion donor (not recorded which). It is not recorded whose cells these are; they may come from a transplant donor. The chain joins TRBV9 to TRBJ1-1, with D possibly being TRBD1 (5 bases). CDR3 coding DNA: TGTGCCAGCAGCGCCGGACACCCGAACACTGAAGCTTTCTTT. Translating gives CASSAGHPNTEAFF. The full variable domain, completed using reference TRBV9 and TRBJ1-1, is DSGVTQTPKHLITATGQRVTLRCSPRSGDLSVYWYQQSLDQGLQFLIQYYNGEERAKGNILERFSAQQFPDLHSELNLSSLELGDSALYFCASSAGHPNTEAFFGQGTRLTVV.